This T cell receptor (beta chain) emerged from a study of tissue T cells after allogeneic stem cell transplantation. Whole-study context: Four unmodified and three CD34-selected T-cell-depleted grafts went to graft-versus-host disease patients. Study-wide points: Motif-based clustering found tissue-specific repertoire signatures shared across patients, though few clones were shared.

Assay: immunoSEQ multiplex PCR; the TCRdb copy retains only in-frame clones and omits some. The table includes about 26,000 clones, more than 80% detected once. CDR1 is SEHNR, CDR2 FQNEAQ, per germline (reference sequence). This CDR3 is 13 amino acids long. Trimming removed 2 bases from V and 3 bases from J, with 8 bases in between. About this clone: Its specificity is not known.

This sequence was found in a male donor older than 55 who later had graft-versus-host disease after an allogeneic stem cell transplant. Specimen: blood, collected before transplantation. The chain carries TRBV7-9 and TRBJ2-7, with D hard to call. The CDR3 loop reads CASSLQEYYEQYF. The CDR3 DNA reads TGTGCCAGCAGCTTACAGGAGTACTACGAGCAGTACTTC.